This is a list of T cell receptor beta chains from one sample in a study of T cell responses to AZD1222 COVID-19 vaccine. Using immunoSEQ multiplex PCR, the repertoire was profiled, and TCRdb retains in-frame clones only, with some absent. The table lists 65,000 to 75,000 clones, about 88% of them singletons. Source: peripheral blood, taken 28 days after the second dose of the MenACWY control vaccine. The receptors derive from an adult who received the MenACWY meningococcal vaccine as a control. The CDR3 runs from the conserved cysteine through the conserved F or W. D genes are given only for firm matches. Expanded clones are given a class, and other clones once, few, many or no size at all.

NA TRBD1 TRBJ1-1 TRBV7-2 CASSGTGITEAFF TGTGCCAGCAGCGGGACAGGGATCACTGAAGCTTTCTTT
NA NA TRBJ1-5 TRBV7-2 CASSCRYVWGQPQHF TGTGCCAGCAGCTGTAGGTACGTGTGGGGTCAGCCCCAGCATTTT
once TRBD1 TRBJ1-2 TRBV7-6 CASSSFRDRSANYGYTF TGTGCCAGCAGCTCTTTCCGGGACAGAAGTGCTAACTATGGCTACACCTTC
once NA TRBJ1-5 TRBV5-1 CASSLAGGFDQPQHF TGCGCCAGCAGCTTGGCGGGGGGCTTCGATCAGCCCCAGCATTTT
NA NA TRBJ2-3 TRBV11-2 CASSARPEITDTQYF TGTGCCAGCAGCGCACGACCGGAGATCACAGATACGCAGTATTTT
NA TRBD1 TRBJ2-7 TRBV6-5 CASSPNTGASYEQYF TGTGCCAGCAGCCCGAACACAGGGGCCTCCTACGAGCAGTACTTC
NA NA TRBJ2-7 TRBV5-1 CASSVPSYEQYF TGCGCCAGCAGCGTCCCATCTTACGAGCAGTACTTC
once TRBD1 TRBJ1-5 TRBV2 CASSETGRGQPQHF TGTGCCAGCAGTGAGACAGGGAGGGGTCAGCCCCAGCATTTT
NA TRBD2 TRBJ2-3 TRBV27 CASSTASGSPDTQYF TGTGCCAGCAGTACCGCTAGCGGGAGTCCAGATACGCAGTATTTT
NA NA TRBJ1-1 TRBV4-3 CASSQDSGGLTEAFF TGCGCCAGCAGCCAAGATTCCGGGGGGCTGACTGAAGCTTTCTTT
NA NA TRBJ1-1 TRBV12-2 CASRLGGGTEAFF TGTGCAAGTCGCTTAGGTGGAGGTACTGAAGCTTTCTTT
NA NA TRBJ1-2 TRBV12-3/TRBV12-4 CASSFPPAPTF TGTGCCAGCAGTTTCCCTCCGGCGCCCACCTTC
NA TRBD2 TRBJ2-3 TRBV7-2 CASSSSGSPDTQYF TGTGCCAGCAGCTCTAGCGGGAGCCCAGATACGCAGTATTTT
NA TRBD1 TRBJ2-7 TRBV28 CASRGQGWYEQYF TGTGCCAGCAGGGGACAGGGGTGGTACGAGCAGTACTTC
NA TRBD2 TRBJ2-4 TRBV9 CASSAVPGLVGLNIQYF TGTGCCAGCAGCGCGGTCCCGGGACTAGTTGGTCTAAACATTCAGTACTTC
NA NA TRBJ2-5 TRBV28 CASSPMGAGKETQYF TGTGCCAGCAGTCCCATGGGGGCGGGAAAAGAGACCCAGTACTTC
NA NA TRBJ2-7 TRBV3-1/TRBV3-2 CASSQAREQYF TGTGCCAGCAGCCAAGCCCGGGAGCAGTACTTC
NA NA TRBJ1-2 TRBV9 CASSADILPGANYGYTF TGTGCCAGCAGCGCGGACATCCTTCCGGGGGCTAACTATGGCTACACCTTC
NA TRBD1 TRBJ2-1 TRBV11-3 CASSSGSGTGTGNEQFF TGTGCCAGCAGCTCCGGGTCCGGGACAGGGACTGGCAATGAGCAGTTCTTC
NA TRBD1 TRBJ1-4 TRBV28 CASSSITGAEEKLFF TGTGCCAGCAGTTCTATTACAGGGGCGGAGGAAAAACTGTTTTTT
NA NA TRBJ1-2 TRBV10-1 CASSGEVIAYGYTF TGCGCCAGCAGTGGCGAGGTCATAGCCTATGGCTACACCTTC
NA NA TRBJ1-3 TRBV19 CASSLWSSGNTIYF TGTGCCAGTAGTCTCTGGAGCTCTGGAAACACCATATATTTT
NA NA TRBJ2-3 TRBV7-2 CASSSPLEAQYF TGTGCCAGCAGCTCCCCCTTGGAGGCGCAGTATTTT
NA NA TRBJ2-1 TRBV4-2 CASSQEGSGQPSYNEQFF TGTGCCAGCAGCCAAGAGGGCAGCGGGCAACCTTCTTACAATGAGCAGTTCTTC
NA NA TRBJ1-1 TRBV18 CASSPGDDSDAFF TGTGCCAGCTCACCAGGGGACGACTCCGATGCTTTCTTT
NA NA TRBJ1-2 TRBV7-9 CASSRLGIWGFGDGYTF TGTGCCAGCAGCCGTCTGGGGATATGGGGGTTCGGGGATGGCTACACCTTC
NA TRBD1 TRBJ1-1 TRBV7-9 CATTHTPGQGEIEAFF TGTGCCACCACACATACCCCGGGACAGGGGGAGATTGAAGCTTTCTTT
once TRBD1 TRBJ2-3 TRBV5-1 CASGGTGSNSADTQYF TGCGCCAGCGGCGGGACAGGGAGTAATTCTGCAGATACGCAGTATTTT
NA TRBD2 TRBJ2-3 TRBV19 CASSSIAGGYTTDTQYF TGTGCCAGTAGTTCCATAGCGGGAGGTTACACCACAGATACGCAGTATTTT
NA NA TRBJ1-5 TRBV5-5 CASLLAPNGNQPQHF TGTGCCAGCCTTCTTGCGCCGAATGGCAATCAGCCCCAGCATTTT
medium-sized TRBD1 TRBJ2-7 TRBV7-6 CASSSRQGPYEQYF TGTGCCAGCAGCTCCCGACAGGGGCCCTACGAGCAGTACTTC
NA NA TRBJ1-3 TRBV6-5 CASSYGGYEPGNTIYF TGTGCCAGCAGTTACGGGGGATACGAGCCTGGAAACACCATATATTTT
once NA TRBJ2-7 TRBV19 CASSLGGSEQYF TGTGCCAGTAGCCTCGGGGGAAGCGAGCAGTACTTC
NA TRBD1 TRBJ2-7 TRBV28 CASSLIQGATYEQYF TGTGCCAGCAGTTTGATACAGGGGGCAACCTACGAGCAGTACTTC
NA NA TRBJ1-1 TRBV11-3 CASSLGGRNTEAFF TGTGCCAGCAGCTTAGGGGGCAGGAACACTGAAGCTTTCTTT
once NA TRBJ1-6 TRBV19 CASSIRSDSPLHF TGTGCCAGTAGTATAAGATCGGATTCACCCCTCCACTTT
NA TRBD2 TRBJ2-3 TRBV6-2/TRBV6-3 CASSLLPTSGGGDTQYF TGTGCCAGCAGTCTCCTCCCAACTAGCGGAGGAGGCGATACGCAGTATTTT
few TRBD1 TRBJ1-6 TRBV5-4 CASSSRDRGRNSPLHF TGTGCCAGCAGCTCCCGGGACAGGGGGCGGAATTCACCCCTCCACTTT
NA TRBD1 TRBJ1-2 TRBV11-2 CASSLGRQGYGYTF TGTGCCAGCAGCTTAGGGCGACAGGGCTATGGCTACACCTTC
NA TRBD2 TRBJ2-3 TRBV27 CASSSQPGLAGGEATDTQYF TGTGCCAGCAGTTCTCAGCCGGGACTAGCGGGAGGTGAGGCCACAGATACGCAGTATTTT
NA TRBD1 TRBJ2-1 TRBV6-1 CASSEGQGLDNEQFF TGTGCCAGCAGTGAGGGACAGGGTTTGGACAATGAGCAGTTCTTC
NA NA TRBJ2-7 TRBV28 CASSFSIIYEQYF TGTGCCAGCAGTTTCTCCATAATCTACGAGCAGTACTTC
NA NA TRBJ1-1 TRBV19 CASRVGSYTEAFF TGTGCCAGTAGGGTCGGGAGCTACACTGAAGCTTTCTTT
NA TRBD1 TRBJ1-1 TRBV11-1 CASSPWTGTSTEAFF TGTGCCAGCAGCCCGTGGACAGGGACAAGCACTGAAGCTTTCTTT
NA TRBD1 TRBJ1-3 TRBV7-2 CASSPGQGRNTIYF TGTGCCAGCAGCCCGGGACAGGGCAGAAACACCATATATTTT
NA NA TRBJ1-2 TRBV4-3 CASSQGLRNYYGYTF TGCGCCAGCAGCCAAGGTCTCAGGAACTACTATGGCTACACCTTC